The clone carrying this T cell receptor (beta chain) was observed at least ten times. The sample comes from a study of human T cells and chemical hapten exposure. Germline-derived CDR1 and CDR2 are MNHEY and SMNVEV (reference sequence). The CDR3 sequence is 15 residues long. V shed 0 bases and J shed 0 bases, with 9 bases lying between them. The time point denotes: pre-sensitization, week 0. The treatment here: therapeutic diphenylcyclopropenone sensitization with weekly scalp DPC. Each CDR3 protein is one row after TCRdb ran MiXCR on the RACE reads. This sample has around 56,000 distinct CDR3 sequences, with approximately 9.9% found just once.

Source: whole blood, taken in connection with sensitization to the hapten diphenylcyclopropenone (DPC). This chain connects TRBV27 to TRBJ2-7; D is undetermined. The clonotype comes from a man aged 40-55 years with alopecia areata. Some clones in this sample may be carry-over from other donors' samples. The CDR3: CASSLSTPVSYEQYF. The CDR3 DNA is TGTGCCAGCAGTTTATCGACCCCAGTCTCCTACGAGCAGTACTTC.